This T cell receptor (beta chain) was captured by sequencing in a study of blood T cell repertoires in COVID-19. Background on the study: Spain, Italy and the United States supplied samples that represented acute and convalescent COVID-19. In each case, the material was cDNA or gDNA derived from T cells, B-cell-depleted T cells, or PBMCs.

Produced via immunoSEQ multiplex PCR; TCRdb's table is partial and in-frame only. The data contain approximately 310,000 clones, roughly 91% of them seen just once; the ten biggest clones take up 1%. Trimming cost V 2 bases and J 1 base; bases outside gene matches: 9. Germline CDR1 and CDR2: MNHNS and SASEGT. The CDR3 spans 18 residues. The specimen was peripheral blood. The receptor was derived from a man aged 50-60 years with active or convalescent COVID-19. The V call is TRBV6-1, the J call TRBJ1-3; 9 bases line up with TRBD1. Here the CDR3 reads CASSEYFEGTGSGNTIYF. DNA of the CDR3: TGTGCCAGCAGTGAATATTTTGAGGGGACAGGGTCTGGAAACACCATATATTTT.